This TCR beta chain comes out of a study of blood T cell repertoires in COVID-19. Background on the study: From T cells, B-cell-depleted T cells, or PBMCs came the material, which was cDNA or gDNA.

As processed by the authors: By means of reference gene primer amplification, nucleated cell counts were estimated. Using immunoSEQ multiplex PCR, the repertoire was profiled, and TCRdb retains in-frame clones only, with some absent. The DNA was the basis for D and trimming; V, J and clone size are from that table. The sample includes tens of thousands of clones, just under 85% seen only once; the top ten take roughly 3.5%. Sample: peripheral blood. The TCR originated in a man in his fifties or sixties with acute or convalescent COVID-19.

The CDR3 spells CASSWGTEGKLFF. The DNA for the CDR3 is TGTGCCAGTAGTTGGGGGACAGAAGGAAAACTGTTTTTT. The chain recombines TRBV19 with TRBJ1-4; 7 bases map to TRBD1. The CDR3 length is 13 residues. V was clipped by 5 bases and J by 10 bases; unmatched bases: 7. Germline V CDR1 and CDR2: LNHDA, SQIVND (reference sequence).